Following are 6 T cell receptor beta chains from one sample sequenced in a study of T cells after yellow fever vaccination. TCRdb reprocessed the 5' RACE reads with MiXCR, giving one entry per CDR3 protein. The sample holds roughly 340,000 distinct CDR3 sequences, approximately 4% seen once. Sequencing used PBMCs, obtained 5 days after the yellow fever booster vaccination. The receptor set was obtained from a young man who received the YFV17D yellow fever vaccine.

The gene calls are TRBV9 and TRBJ2-3; 15 bases agree with TRBD2. Looked up from germline, CDR1 is SGDLS and CDR2 is YYNGEE. The J segment lost 6 bases and the V segment lost 4 bases, leaving 9 bases of the junction unmatched. The CDR3 loop spans 17 amino acids. The CDR3 here is CASSLGTSGGFADTQYF. The CDR3, as DNA: TGTGCCAGCAGCCTCGGGACTAGCGGGGGGTTCGCGGATACGCAGTATTTT.

In its sample, this clonotype was seen a few times. The chain couples TRBV7-6 to TRBJ2-1; D is perhaps TRBD1 (6 bases). V dropped 3 bases and J dropped 4 bases, with 19 bases sitting between them. The CDR3 is 17 amino acids. In germline, CDR1 is SGHVS, CDR2 FNYEAQ. The CDR3 is CASSFNPGHPRYNEQFF. The CDR3 nucleotides read TGTGCCAGCAGCTTCAACCCGGGACACCCTCGGTACAATGAGCAGTTCTTC.

This clonotype was seen more than once but under ten times. V and J are TRBV5-1 and TRBJ1-6, with 7 bases matching TRBD1. This CDR3 region has 15 residues. Germline V gives CDR1 SGHRS, CDR2 YFSETQ. The junction had 6 bases not matched to a gene; V was cut back by 0 bases and J by 9 bases. The CDR3, as DNA: TGCGCCAGCAGCTTGGCCCAGGGGGTAATTTCACCCCTCCACTTT. Protein product: CASSLAQGVISPLHF.

The V gene is TRBV7-2, the J gene TRBJ1-5; weak D call: TRBD1 (5 bases). Germline V gives CDR1 SGHTA, CDR2 FQGNSA. The CDR3 is made up of 17 amino acids. Trimming pared 1 base from V and 2 bases from J, leaving 15 bases between. CDR3 sequence: CASSLGFRDFGNQPQHF. CDR3 bases: TGTGCCAGCAGCTTAGGGTTCCGGGACTTCGGCAATCAGCCCCAGCATTTT.

This clonotype was counted many times. CDR3 DNA: TGCGCCAGCAGCCAAGTCACACCGGGTAGTGAGACCCAGTACTTC. Amino acid sequence: CASSQVTPGSETQYF. The chain carries TRBV4-1 and TRBJ2-5; D call uncertain. Germline values: CDR1 MGHRA, CDR2 YSYEKL. V was clipped by 1 base and J by 5 bases, with 14 bases between them. This CDR3 comprises 15 residues.

This clonotype was counted a few times. The chain joins TRBV7-6 to TRBJ1-2, with D uncertain. The CDR3 is made up of 15 amino acids. Germline V gene data show CDR1 as SGHVS and CDR2 as FNYEAQ. The germline V and J ends were trimmed by 5 bases and 4 bases, with 17 bases remaining between them. The CDR3 DNA sequence: TGTGCCAGCAGCGCCGAGGGCAGCAGAATCTATGGCTACACCTTC. Encoded protein: CASSAEGSRIYGYTF.